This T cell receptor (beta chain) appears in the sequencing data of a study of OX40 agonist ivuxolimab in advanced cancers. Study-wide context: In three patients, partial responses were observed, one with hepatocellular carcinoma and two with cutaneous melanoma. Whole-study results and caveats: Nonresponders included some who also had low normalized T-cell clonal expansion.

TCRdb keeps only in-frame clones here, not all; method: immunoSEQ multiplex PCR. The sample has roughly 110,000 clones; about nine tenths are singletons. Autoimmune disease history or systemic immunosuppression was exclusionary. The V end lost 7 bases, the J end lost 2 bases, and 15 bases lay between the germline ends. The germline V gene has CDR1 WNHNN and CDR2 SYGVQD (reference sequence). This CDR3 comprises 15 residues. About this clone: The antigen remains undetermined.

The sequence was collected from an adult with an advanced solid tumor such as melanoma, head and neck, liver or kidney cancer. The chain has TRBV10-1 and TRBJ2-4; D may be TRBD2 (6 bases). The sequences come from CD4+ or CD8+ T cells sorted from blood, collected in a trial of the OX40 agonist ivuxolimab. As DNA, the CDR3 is TGCGCCAGCATCCCCCTCGGGGGTCCCAAAAACATTCAGTACTTC. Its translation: CASIPLGGPKNIQYF.